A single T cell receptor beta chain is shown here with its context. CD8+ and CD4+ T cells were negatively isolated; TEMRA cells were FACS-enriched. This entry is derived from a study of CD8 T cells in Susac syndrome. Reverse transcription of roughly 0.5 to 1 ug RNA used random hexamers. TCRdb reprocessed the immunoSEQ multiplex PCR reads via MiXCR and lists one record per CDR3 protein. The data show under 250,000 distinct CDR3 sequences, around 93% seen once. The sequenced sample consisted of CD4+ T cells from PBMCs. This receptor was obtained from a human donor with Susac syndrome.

The CDR3: CASSLTGGGNEQFF. DNA for the CDR3: TGTGCCAGCAGCTTAACGGGCGGGGGCAATGAGCAGTTCTTC. This chain uses TRBV7-3 with TRBJ2-1; 7 bases match TRBD2. This CDR3 region has 14 residues. V was pared by 0 bases and J by 6 bases, with 2 bases of the junction left unmatched. CDR1 SGHTA and CDR2 FQGTGA come from the germline V gene.